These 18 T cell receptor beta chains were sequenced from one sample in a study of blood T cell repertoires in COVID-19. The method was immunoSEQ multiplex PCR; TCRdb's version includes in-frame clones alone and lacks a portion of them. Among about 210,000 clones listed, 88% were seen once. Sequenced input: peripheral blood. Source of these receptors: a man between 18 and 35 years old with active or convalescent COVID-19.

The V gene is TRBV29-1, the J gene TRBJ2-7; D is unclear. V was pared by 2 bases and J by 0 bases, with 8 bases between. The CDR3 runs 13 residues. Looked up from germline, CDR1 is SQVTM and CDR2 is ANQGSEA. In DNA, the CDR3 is TGCAGCGTTGAATTGGCAGGCTCCTACGAGCAGTACTTC. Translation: CSVELAGSYEQYF.

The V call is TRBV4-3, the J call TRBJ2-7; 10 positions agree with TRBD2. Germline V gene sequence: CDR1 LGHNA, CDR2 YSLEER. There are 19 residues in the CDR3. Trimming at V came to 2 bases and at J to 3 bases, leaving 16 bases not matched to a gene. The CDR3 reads CASSQWASGSFTLNYEQYF. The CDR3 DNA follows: TGCGCCAGCAGCCAATGGGCTAGCGGGAGTTTTACGCTTAACTACGAGCAGTACTTC.

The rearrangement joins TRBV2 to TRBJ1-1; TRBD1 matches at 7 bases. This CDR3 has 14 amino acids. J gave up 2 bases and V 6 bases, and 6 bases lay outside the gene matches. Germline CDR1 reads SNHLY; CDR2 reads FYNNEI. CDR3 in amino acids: CASRHRGSNTEAFF. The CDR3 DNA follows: TGTGCCAGCAGACACAGGGGCTCCAACACTGAAGCTTTCTTT.

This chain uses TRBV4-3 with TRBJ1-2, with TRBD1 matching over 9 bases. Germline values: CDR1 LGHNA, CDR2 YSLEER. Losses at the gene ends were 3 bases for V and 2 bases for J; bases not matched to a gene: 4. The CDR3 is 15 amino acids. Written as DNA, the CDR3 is TGCGCCAGCAGCCAGGGACAGGGAGGAAACTATGGCTACACCTTC. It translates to CASSQGQGGNYGYTF.

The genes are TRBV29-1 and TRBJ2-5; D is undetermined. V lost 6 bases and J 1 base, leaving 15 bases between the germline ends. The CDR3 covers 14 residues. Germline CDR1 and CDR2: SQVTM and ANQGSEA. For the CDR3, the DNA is TGCAGCGTCCTATTAGTGAGGTCCCAAGAGACCCAGTACTTC. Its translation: CSVLLVRSQETQYF. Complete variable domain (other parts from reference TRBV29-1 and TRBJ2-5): SAVISQKPSRDICQRGTSLTIQCQVDSQVTMMFWYRQQPGQSLTLIATANQGSEATYESGFVIDKFPISRPNLTFSTLTVSNMSPEDSSIYLCSVLLVRSQETQYFGPGTRLLVL.

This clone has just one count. The CDR3 DNA is TGTGCCAGCGCTAGTGTGGGAGTTGAGCAGTACTTC. This codes for CASASVGVEQYF. This chain joins TRBV6-5 and TRBJ2-7, with D perhaps TRBD2 (5 bases). Trimming pared 8 bases from V and 7 bases from J, leaving 15 bases between. The CDR3 is 12 residues long. Germline-derived CDR1 and CDR2 are MNHEY and SVGAGI.

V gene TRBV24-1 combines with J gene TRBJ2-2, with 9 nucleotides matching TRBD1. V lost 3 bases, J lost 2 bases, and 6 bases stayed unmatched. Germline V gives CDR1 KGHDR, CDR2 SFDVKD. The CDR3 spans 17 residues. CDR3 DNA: TGTGCCACCAGTGATCAAACAGGGGGCCGAAACACCGGGGAGCTGTTTTTT. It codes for CATSDQTGGRNTGELFF.

The CDR3 nucleotides read TGTGCCAGCAGTTCGGCTAGCGGGGCCGCCTACAATGAGCAGTTCTTC. This encodes CASSSASGAAYNEQFF. The chain is built from TRBV6-6 and TRBJ2-1, with 9 bases aligning to TRBD2. The CDR3 totals 16 residues. V was pared by 4 bases and J by 2 bases, with 6 bases of the junction left unmatched. The germline gives CDR1 MNHNY, CDR2 SVGAGI (reference sequence).

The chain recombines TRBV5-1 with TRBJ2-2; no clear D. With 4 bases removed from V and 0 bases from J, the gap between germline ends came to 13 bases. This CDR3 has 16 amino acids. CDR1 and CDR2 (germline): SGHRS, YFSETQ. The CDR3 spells CASSASRGANTGELFF. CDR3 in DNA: TGCGCCAGCAGCGCCTCTAGAGGCGCGAACACCGGGGAGCTGTTTTTT.

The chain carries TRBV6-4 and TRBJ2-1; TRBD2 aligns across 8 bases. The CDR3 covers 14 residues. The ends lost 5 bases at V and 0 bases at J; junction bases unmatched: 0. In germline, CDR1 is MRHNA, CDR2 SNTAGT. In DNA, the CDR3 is TGTGCCAGCAGTAGCGGGAGCTCCTACAATGAGCAGTTCTTC. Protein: CASSSGSSYNEQFF.

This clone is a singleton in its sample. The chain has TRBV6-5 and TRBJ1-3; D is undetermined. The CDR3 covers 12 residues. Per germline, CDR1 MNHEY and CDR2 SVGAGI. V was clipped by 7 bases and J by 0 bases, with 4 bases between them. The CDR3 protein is CASTNSGNTIYF. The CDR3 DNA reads TGTGCCAGCACCAACTCTGGAAACACCATATATTTT.

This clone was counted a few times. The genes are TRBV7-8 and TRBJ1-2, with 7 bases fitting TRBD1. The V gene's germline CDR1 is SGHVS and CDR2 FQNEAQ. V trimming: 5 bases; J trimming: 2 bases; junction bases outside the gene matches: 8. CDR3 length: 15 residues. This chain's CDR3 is CASSADRVGNYGYTF. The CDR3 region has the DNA TGTGCCAGCAGCGCCGACAGGGTCGGAAACTATGGCTACACCTTC.

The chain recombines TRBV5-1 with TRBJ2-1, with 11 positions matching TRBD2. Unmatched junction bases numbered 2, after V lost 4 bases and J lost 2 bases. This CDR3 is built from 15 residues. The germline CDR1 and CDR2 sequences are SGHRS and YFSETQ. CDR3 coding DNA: TGCGCCAGCAGCACGACTAGCGGGACCTACAATGAGCAGTTCTTC. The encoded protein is CASSTTSGTYNEQFF.

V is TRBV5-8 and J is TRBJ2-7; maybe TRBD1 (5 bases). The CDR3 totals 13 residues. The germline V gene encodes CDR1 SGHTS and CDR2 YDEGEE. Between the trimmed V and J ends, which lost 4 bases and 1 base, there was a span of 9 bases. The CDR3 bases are TGTGCCAGCAGCATACAGGCTTCCTACGAGCAGTACTTC. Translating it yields CASSIQASYEQYF.

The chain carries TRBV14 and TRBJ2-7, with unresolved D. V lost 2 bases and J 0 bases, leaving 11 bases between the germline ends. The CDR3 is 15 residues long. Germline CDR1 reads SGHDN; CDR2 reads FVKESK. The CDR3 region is CASSQNSEYSYEQYF. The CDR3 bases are TGTGCCAGCAGCCAAAATAGTGAATACTCCTACGAGCAGTACTTC.

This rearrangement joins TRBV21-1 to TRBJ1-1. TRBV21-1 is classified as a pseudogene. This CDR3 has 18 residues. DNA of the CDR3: TGTGCCAGCAGCTCTCCGGACTCTTATAAAAAAATGAACACTGAAGCTTTCTTT. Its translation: CASSSPDSYKKMNTEAFF.

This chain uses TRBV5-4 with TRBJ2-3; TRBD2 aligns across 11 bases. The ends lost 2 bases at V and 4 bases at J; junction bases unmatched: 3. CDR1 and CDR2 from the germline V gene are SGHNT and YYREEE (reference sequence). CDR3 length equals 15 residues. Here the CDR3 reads CASSLRLAGSDTQYF. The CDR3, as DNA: TGTGCCAGCAGCTTAAGACTAGCGGGATCAGATACGCAGTATTTT. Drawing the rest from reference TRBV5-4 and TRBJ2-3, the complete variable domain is ETGVTQSPTHLIKTRGQQVTLRCSSQSGHNTVSWYQQALGQGPQFIFQYYREEENGRGNFPPRFSGLQFPNYSSELNVNALELDDSALYLCASSLRLAGSDTQYFGPGTRLTVL.

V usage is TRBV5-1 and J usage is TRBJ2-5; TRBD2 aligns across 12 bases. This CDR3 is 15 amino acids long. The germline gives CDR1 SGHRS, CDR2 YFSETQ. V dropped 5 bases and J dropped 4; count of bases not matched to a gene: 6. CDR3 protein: CASRPPGLAGETQYF. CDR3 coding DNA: TGCGCCAGCAGACCGCCGGGACTAGCGGGAGAGACCCAGTACTTC.